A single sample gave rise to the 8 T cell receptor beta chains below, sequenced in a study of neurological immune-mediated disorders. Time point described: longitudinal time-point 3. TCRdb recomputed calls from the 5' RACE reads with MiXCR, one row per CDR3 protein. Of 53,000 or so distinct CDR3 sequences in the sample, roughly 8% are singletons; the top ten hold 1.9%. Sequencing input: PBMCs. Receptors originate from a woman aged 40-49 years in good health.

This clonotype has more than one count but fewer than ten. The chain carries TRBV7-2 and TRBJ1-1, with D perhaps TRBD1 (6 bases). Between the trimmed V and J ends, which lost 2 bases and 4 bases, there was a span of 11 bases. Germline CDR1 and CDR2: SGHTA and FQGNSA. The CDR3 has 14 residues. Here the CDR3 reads CASSLQGTGTEAFF. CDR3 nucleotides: TGTGCCAGCAGCTTACAGGGGACCGGCACTGAAGCTTTCTTT.

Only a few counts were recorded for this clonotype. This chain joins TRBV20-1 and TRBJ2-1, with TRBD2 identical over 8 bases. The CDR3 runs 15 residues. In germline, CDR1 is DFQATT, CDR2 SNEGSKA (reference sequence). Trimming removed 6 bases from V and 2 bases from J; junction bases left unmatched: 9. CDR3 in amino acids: CSAAIEGLAYNEQFF. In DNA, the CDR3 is TGCAGTGCCGCGATCGAGGGACTAGCCTACAATGAGCAGTTCTTC.

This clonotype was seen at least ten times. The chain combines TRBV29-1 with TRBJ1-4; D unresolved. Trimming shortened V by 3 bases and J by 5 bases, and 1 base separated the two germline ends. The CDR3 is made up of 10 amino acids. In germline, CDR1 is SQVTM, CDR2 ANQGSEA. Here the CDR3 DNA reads TGCAGCGTTGAGAATGAAAAACTGTTTTTT. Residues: CSVENEKLFF.

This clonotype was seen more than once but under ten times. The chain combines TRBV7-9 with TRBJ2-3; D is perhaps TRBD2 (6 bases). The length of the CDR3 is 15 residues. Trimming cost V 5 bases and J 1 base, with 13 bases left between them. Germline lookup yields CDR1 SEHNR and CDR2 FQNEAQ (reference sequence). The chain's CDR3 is CASSPRGIRTDTQYF. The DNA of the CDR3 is TGTGCCAGCAGCCCCCGGGGGATCCGCACAGATACGCAGTATTTT.

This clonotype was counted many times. For the CDR3, the DNA is TGTGCCAGCGCTCCGAACTCCTACAATGAGCAGTTCTTC. This encodes CASAPNSYNEQFF. V and J are TRBV6-6 and TRBJ2-1; D not certain. V was shortened by 8 bases and J by 0 bases, with 8 bases between the two germline ends. The CDR3 totals 13 residues. From germline, CDR1 is MNHNY and CDR2 SVGAGI (reference sequence).

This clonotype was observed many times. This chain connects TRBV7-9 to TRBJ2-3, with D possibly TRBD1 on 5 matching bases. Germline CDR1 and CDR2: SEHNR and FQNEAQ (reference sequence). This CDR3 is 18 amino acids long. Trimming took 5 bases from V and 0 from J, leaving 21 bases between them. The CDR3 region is CASSPLRQPRASTDTQYF. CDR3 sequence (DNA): TGTGCCAGCAGCCCCTTGAGACAGCCTCGTGCTAGCACAGATACGCAGTATTTT.

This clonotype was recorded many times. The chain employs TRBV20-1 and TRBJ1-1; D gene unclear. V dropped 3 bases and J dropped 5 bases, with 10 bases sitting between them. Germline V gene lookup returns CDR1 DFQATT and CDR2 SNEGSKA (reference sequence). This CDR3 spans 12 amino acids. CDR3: CSASLSGTEAFF. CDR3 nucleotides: TGCAGTGCTAGTTTGTCGGGGACTGAAGCTTTCTTT.

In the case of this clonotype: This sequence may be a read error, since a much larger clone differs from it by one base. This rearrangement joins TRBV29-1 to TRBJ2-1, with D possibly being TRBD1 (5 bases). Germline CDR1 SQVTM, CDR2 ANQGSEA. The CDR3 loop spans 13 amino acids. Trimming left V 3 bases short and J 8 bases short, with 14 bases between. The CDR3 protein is CSVERHVGDEQFF. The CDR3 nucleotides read TGCAGCGTTGAGAGGCACGTAGGGGATGAGCAGTTCTTC.